This TCR beta chain originates from a study of blood T cell repertoires in COVID-19. In the original workflow: Researchers report that nucleated cell counts were estimated from reference gene primer amplification. TCRdb's copy holds only in-frame clones and misses some; the assay was immunoSEQ multiplex PCR. V, J and clone size reflect that table, while D and trimming were determined from the DNA. The table shows 150,000 to 200,000 clones, with around nine tenths occurring only once. The CDR3 is made up of 15 amino acids. Trimming removed 4 bases from V and 1 base from J; junction bases left unmatched: 7. Germline V CDR1 and CDR2: MGHRA, YSYEKL. Recovery meant two consecutive negative NP/OP PCR tests, professional clearance, or resolved symptoms.

The specimen sequenced was PBMCs or T cells enriched from blood (not recorded which). This chain uses TRBV4-1 with TRBJ2-7; 7 nucleotides match TRBD1. The receptor's source is a woman under 30 who had recovered from COVID-19. Written as DNA, the CDR3 is TGCGCCAGCAGCCCAAGTCGGACAGGATCCTACGAGCAGTACTTC. Residues: CASSPSRTGSYEQYF.